This record looks at one TCR beta chain sequence and its context. The antigen is unknown. The CDR3 has 20 residues. With V trimmed by 4 bases and J by 4 bases, 22 bases remained unmatched. The germline CDR1 and CDR2 sequences are SGHRS and YFSETQ. The sample belongs to a study of CD4 T cells in relation to SARS-CoV-2 and coronaviruses. TCRdb keeps only in-frame clones here, not all; method: immunoSEQ multiplex PCR. The table lists some 40,000 clones, roughly 85% of them singletons. Overall study results and limits: SARS-CoV-2-driven expansion was significantly weaker in crossreactive than monoreactive clones.

The chain uses TRBV5-1 and TRBJ2-1; the match to TRBD2 covers 8 bases. Sequencing was performed on memory CD4+ T cells from PBMCs. The clonotype originates from an adult with COVID-19. For the CDR3, the DNA is TGCGCCAGCAGCCCCTCCTCCCCTTCGAGTTCTAGCGGGCGGTACAATGAGCAGTTCTTC. It is translated as CASSPSSPSSSSGRYNEQFF.